This TCR beta chain was sequenced for a study of T cells in Graves' hyperthyroidism and ophthalmopathy. The study's findings and limits: Most thyroid clonotypes expanded above 0.001 appeared in blood too.

To note about this clonotype: As yet, its antigen is unknown.

Diagnostic assessment was based on clinical symptoms, serum thyroxine and TRAb, thyroid ultrasound and orbital computed tomography. Each 10 ml fresh peripheral blood draw supplied the PBMCs. The CDR3 regions of TCR beta were amplified from RNA transcripts. A set of HTBI primers served as the primers for a first-round RT-PCR of the TCR CDR3. TCRdb reanalysed the multiplex PCR reads using MiXCR and keeps one entry per CDR3 protein. This table has fewer than 750,000 distinct CDR3 sequences, about 14% appearing once. The V gene end was trimmed by 3 bases and the J gene end by 0 bases; junction bases not matched to a gene: 10. This CDR3 is built from 17 residues. The germline V gene encodes CDR1 DFQATT and CDR2 SNEGSKA (reference sequence).

The clonotype was recovered from a woman in her forties or fifties with Graves' ophthalmopathy. Sequencing was done on a sample of blood. This chain joins TRBV20-1 and TRBJ2-1; 8 nucleotides align to TRBD2. CDR3 bases: TGCAGTGCTAGGCGCCTAAGGCGGGGGGTCTCCTACAATGAGCAGTTCTTC. It yields the protein CSARRLRRGVSYNEQFF.